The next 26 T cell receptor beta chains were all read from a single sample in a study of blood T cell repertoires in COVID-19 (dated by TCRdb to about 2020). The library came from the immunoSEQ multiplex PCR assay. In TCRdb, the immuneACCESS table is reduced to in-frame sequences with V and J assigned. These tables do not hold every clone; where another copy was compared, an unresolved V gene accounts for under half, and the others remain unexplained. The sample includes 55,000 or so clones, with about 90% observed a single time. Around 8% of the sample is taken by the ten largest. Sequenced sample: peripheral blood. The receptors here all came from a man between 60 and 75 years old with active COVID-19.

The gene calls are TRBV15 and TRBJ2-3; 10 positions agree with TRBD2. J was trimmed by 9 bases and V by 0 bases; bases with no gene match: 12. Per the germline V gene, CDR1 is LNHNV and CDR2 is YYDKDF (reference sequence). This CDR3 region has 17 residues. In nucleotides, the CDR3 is TGTGCCACCAGCAGAGATCGTCTAGCGGGAGCTACGAGGACGCAGTATTTT. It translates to CATSRDRLAGATRTQYF.

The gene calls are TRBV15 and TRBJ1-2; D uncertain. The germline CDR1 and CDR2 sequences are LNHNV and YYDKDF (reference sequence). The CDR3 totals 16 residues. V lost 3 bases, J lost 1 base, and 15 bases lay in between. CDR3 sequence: CATSRAGTNINYGYTF. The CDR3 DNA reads TGTGCCACCAGCAGGGCAGGCACAAACATTAACTATGGCTACACCTTC.

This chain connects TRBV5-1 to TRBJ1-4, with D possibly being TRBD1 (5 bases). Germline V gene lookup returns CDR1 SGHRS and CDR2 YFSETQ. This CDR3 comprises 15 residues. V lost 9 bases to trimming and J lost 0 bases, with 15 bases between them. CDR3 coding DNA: TGCGCCACAGCGGAGGGGAGAGCAACTAATGAAAAACTGTTTTTT. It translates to CATAEGRATNEKLFF.

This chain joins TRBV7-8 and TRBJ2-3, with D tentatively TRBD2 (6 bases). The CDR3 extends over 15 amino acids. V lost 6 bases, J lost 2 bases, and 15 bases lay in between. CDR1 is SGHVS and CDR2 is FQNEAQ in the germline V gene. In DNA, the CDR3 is TGTGCCAGCAGTATGGGGCTAGCGACCACAGATACGCAGTATTTT. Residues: CASSMGLATTDTQYF.

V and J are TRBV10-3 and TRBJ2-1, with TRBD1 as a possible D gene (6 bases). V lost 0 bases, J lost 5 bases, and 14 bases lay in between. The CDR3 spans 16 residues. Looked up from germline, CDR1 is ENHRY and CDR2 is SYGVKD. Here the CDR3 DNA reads TGTGCCATCAGTGAGTCGAGCTATCGGGACAACAATGAGCAGTTCTTC. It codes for CAISESSYRDNNEQFF.

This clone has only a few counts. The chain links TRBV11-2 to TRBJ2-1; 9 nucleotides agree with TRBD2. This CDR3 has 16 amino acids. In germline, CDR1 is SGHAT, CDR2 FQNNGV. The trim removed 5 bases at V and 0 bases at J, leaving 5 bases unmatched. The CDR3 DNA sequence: TGTGCCAGCAGCCCGCTAGCGGGGAGCTCCTACAATGAGCAGTTCTTC. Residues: CASSPLAGSSYNEQFF.

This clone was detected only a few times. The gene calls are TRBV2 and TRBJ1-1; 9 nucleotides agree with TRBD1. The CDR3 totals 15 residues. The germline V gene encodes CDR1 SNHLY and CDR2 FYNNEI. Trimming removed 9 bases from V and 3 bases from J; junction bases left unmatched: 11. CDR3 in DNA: TGTGCCAGTGGCCTGACAGGGGGTGGGGACACTGAAGCTTTCTTT. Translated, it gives CASGLTGGGDTEAFF.

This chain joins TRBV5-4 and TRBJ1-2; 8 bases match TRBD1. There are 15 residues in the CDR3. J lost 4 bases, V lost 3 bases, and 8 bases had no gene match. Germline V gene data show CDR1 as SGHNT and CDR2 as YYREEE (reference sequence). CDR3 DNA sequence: TGTGCCAGCAGCTGGTGGGACAGGCCTATCTATGGCTACACCTTC. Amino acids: CASSWWDRPIYGYTF. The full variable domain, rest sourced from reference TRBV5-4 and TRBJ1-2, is ETGVTQSPTHLIKTRGQQVTLRCSSQSGHNTVSWYQQALGQGPQFIFQYYREEENGRGNFPPRFSGLQFPNYSSELNVNALELDDSALYLCASSWWDRPIYGYTFGSGTRLTVV.

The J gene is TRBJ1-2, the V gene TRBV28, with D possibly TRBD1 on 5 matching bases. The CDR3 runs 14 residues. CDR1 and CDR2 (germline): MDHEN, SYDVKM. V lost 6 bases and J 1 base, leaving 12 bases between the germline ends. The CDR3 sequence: CASRTTVNNYGYTF. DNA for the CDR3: TGTGCCAGCAGGACGACAGTTAATAACTATGGCTACACCTTC.

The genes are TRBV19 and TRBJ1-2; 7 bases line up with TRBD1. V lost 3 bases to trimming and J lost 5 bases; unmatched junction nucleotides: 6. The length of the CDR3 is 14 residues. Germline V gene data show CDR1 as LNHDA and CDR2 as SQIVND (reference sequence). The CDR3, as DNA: TGTGCCAGTAGTATCCGACAGGGACTGTATGGCTACACCTTC. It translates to CASSIRQGLYGYTF.

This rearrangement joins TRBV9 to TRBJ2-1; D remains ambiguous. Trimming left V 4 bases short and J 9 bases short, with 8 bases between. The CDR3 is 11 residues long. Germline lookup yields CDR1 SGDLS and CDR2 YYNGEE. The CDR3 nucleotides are TGTGCCAGCAGCCTCTCCGTTGAGCAGTTCTTC. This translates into CASSLSVEQFF.

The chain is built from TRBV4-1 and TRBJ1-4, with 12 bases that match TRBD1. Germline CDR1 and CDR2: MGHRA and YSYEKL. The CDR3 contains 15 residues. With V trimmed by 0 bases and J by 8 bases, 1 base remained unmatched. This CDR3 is CASSQEGTGGEKLFF. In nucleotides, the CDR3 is TGCGCCAGCAGCCAAGAAGGGACAGGGGGCGAAAAACTGTTTTTT.

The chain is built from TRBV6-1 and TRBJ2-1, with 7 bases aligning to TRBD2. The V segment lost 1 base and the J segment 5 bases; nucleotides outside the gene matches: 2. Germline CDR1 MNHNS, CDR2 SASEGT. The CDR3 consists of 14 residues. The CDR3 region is CASSEGGTNNEQFF. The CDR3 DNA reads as TGTGCCAGCAGTGAAGGGGGGACTAACAATGAGCAGTTCTTC.

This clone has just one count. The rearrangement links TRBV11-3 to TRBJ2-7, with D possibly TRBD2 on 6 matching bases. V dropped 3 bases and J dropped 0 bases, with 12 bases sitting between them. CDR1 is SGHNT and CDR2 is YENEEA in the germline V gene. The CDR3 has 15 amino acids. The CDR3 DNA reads TGTGCCAGCAGCTTCGACGGGAGCAACTCCTACGAGCAGTACTTC. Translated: CASSFDGSNSYEQYF.

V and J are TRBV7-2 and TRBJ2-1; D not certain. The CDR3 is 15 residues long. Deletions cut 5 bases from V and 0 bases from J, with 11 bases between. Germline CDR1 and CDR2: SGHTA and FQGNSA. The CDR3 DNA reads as TGTGCCAGCAGCGGATCTCACAGCTCCTACAATGAGCAGTTCTTC. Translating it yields CASSGSHSSYNEQFF. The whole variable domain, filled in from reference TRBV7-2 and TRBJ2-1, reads GAGVSQSPSNKVTEKGKDVELRCDPISGHTALYWYRQSLGQGLEFLIYFQGNSAPDKSGLPSDRFSAERTGGSVSTLTIQRTQQEDSAVYLCASSGSHSSYNEQFFGPGTRLTVL.

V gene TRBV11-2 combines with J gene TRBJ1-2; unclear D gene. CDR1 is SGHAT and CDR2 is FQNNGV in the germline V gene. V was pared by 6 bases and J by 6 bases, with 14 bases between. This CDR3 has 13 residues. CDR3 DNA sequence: TGTGCCAGCAGGGCCGAGGTACGGGATGGCTACACCTTC. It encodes CASRAEVRDGYTF.

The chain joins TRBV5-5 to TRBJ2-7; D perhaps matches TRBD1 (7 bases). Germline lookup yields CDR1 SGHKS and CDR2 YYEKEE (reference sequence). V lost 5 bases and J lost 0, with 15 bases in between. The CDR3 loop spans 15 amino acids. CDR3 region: CASSWRGQNSYEQYF. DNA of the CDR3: TGTGCCAGCAGTTGGAGGGGACAGAACTCCTACGAGCAGTACTTC.

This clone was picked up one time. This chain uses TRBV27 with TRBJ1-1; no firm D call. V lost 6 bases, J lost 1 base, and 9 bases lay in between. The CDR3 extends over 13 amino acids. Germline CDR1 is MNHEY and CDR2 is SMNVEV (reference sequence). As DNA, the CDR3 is TGTGCCAGCAGGTATAAGCAGAACACTGAAGCTTTCTTT. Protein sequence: CASRYKQNTEAFF.

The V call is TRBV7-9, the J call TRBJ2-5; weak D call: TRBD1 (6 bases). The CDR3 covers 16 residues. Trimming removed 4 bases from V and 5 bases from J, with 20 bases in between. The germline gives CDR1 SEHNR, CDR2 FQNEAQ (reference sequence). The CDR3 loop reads CASSSLTGPNGETQYF. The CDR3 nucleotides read TGTGCCAGCAGCTCCCTCACAGGGCCTAACGGCGAGACCCAGTACTTC.

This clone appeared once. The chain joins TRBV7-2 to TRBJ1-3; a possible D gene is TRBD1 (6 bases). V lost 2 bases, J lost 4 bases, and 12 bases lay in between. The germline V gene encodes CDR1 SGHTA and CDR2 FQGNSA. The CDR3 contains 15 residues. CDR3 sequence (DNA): TGTGCCAGCAGCTTATTGGGGGCGGACGGAAACACCATATATTTT. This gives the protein CASSLLGADGNTIYF.

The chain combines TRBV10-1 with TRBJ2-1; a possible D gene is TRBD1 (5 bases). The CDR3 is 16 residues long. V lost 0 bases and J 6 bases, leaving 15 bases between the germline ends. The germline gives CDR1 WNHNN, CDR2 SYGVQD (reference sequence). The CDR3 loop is CASSESSNTRANEQFF. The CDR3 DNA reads TGCGCCAGCAGTGAGTCCTCGAACACCAGGGCCAATGAGCAGTTCTTC.

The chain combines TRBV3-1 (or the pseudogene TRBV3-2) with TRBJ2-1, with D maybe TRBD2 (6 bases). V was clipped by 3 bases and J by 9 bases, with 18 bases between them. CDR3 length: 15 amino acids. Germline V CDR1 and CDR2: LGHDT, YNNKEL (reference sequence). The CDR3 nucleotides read TGTGCCAGCAGCCAGGCGGGGCGAAGGGGATCTGAGCAGTTCTTC. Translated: CASSQAGRRGSEQFF.

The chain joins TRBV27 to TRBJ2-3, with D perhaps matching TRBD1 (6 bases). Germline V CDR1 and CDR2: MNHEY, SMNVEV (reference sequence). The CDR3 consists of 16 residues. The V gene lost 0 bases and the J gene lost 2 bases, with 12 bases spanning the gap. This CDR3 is CASSLSPDRFTDTQYF. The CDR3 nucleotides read TGTGCCAGCAGTTTATCCCCGGACAGATTCACAGATACGCAGTATTTT.

Here the CDR3 reads CASSTTGNNQPQHF. CDR3 coding DNA: TGTGCCAGCTCAACGACAGGGAACAATCAGCCCCAGCATTTT. The chain uses TRBV18 and TRBJ1-5, with 7 bases fitting TRBD1. Trimming removed 5 bases from V and 3 bases from J; junction bases left unmatched: 4. Germline values: CDR1 KGHSH, CDR2 LQKENI. This CDR3 spans 14 amino acids.

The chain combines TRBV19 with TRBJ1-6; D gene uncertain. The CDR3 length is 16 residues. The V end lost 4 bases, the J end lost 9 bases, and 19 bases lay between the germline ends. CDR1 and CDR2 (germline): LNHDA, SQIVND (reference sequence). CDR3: CASSSPRGSGGSPLHF. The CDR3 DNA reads TGTGCCAGTAGTAGCCCCCGAGGTAGTGGCGGTTCACCCCTCCACTTT.

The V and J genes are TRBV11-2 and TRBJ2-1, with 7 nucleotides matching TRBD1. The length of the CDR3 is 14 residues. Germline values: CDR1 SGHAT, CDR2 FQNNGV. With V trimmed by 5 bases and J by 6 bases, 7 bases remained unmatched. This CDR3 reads CASSPIQGRNEQFF. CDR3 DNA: TGTGCCAGCAGCCCTATACAGGGGCGCAATGAGCAGTTCTTC.